This T cell receptor beta chain was captured by sequencing in a study of T-cell memory formation after mild COVID-19. The germline CDR1 and CDR2 sequences are SGHKS and YYEKEE (reference sequence). Trimming left V 3 bases short and J 7 bases short, with 26 bases between. The CDR3 contains 18 residues. MiXCR, run by TCRdb on the 5' RACE reads, gives a single entry per CDR3 protein. Among about 350,000 distinct CDR3 sequences listed, approximately 14% were seen once. This clonotype was observed a few times. The antigen is not known. Study-wide results and limits: There was no confirmation that second-wave clones peaking on day 37 were SARS-CoV-2 specific.

The sample taken for sequencing was PBMCs or a T cell subset sorted from them (not recorded which). The chain couples TRBV5-5 to TRBJ2-1; perhaps TRBD1 as D (5 bases). The receptor was derived from a man younger than 35 who had mild COVID-19 (a few samples of this study predate the infection). Cell type and time point are not known. CDR3 DNA sequence: TGTGCCAGCAGCTCCCCCTTTAGGGTAGTGGCAGCAGGGAATGAGCAGTTCTTC. This codes for CASSSPFRVVAAGNEQFF.